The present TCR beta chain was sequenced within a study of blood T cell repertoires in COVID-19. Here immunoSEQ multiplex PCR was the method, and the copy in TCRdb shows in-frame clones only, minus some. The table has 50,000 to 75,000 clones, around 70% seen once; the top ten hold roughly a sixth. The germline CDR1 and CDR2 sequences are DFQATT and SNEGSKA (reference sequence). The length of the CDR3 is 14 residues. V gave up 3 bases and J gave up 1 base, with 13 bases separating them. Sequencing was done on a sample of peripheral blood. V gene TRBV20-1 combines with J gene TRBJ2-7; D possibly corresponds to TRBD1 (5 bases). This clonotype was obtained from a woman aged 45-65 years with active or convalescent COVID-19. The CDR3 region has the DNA TGCAGTGCTAGTCCCAGGGCCTTTTCCTACGAGCAGTACTTC. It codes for CSASPRAFSYEQYF.